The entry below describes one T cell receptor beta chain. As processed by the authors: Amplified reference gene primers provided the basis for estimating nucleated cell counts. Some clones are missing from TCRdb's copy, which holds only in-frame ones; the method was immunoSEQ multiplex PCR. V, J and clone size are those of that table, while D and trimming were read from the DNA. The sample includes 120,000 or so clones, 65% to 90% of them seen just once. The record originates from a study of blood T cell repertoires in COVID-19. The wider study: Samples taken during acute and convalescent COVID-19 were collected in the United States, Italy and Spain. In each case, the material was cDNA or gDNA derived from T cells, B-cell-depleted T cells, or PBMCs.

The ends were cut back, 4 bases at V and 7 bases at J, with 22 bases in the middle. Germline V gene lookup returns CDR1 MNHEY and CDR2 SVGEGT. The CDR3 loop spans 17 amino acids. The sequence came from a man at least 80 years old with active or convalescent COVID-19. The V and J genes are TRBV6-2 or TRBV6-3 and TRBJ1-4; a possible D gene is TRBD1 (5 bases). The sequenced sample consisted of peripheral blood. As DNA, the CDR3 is TGTGCCAGCAGTTCCCCGGACCTCCCCGCGCAGGGTGAAAAACTGTTTTTT. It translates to CASSSPDLPAQGEKLFF.